These T cell receptor beta chains were read from a single sample in a study of blood T cell repertoires in COVID-19. Clones were sequenced by immunoSEQ multiplex PCR, and TCRdb holds only the in-frame ones, with some missing. The sample includes a few hundred thousand clones, around 85% of them seen just once. Sample: peripheral blood. These receptors all come from a woman aged 18 to 35 with acute or convalescent COVID-19. Both conserved end residues are part of each CDR3. The order of the fields is CDR3 length, V gene, J gene, CDR3 protein.

length: 14
V: TRBV11-2
J: TRBJ2-3
CDR3: CASSLDGHLDTQYF

length: 14
V: TRBV9
J: TRBJ2-1
CDR3: CATERTSVYNEQFF

length: 15
V: TRBV11-2
J: TRBJ1-6
CDR3: CASSQLTGAYSPLHF

length: 16
V: TRBV21-1
J: TRBJ2-7
CDR3: CASSKLVGGTSYEQYF

length: 14
V: TRBV2
J: TRBJ2-1
CDR3: CASLETRSSGEQFF

length: 15
V: TRBV19
J: TRBJ1-1
CDR3: CASSIGTPGSTEAFF

length: 14
V: TRBV6-5
J: TRBJ1-6
CDR3: CASSSGTGASPLHF

length: 14
V: TRBV2
J: TRBJ2-1
CDR3: CASSEERSYNEQFF

length: 17
V: TRBV7-9
J: TRBJ2-7
CDR3: CASSSVGTGAYLYEQYF

length: 15
V: TRBV19
J: TRBJ1-4
CDR3: CASSLDRSTNEKLFF

length: 14
V: TRBV6-5
J: TRBJ2-7
CDR3: CASSYSSGSYEQYF

length: 14
V: TRBV30
J: TRBJ1-2
CDR3: CAWNFGRGRDGYTF

length: 13
V: TRBV12-3/TRBV12-4
J: TRBJ1-4
CDR3: CASSEARVGKLFF

length: 13
V: TRBV10-2
J: TRBJ1-5
CDR3: CASSETGVQPQHF

length: 21
V: TRBV24-1
J: TRBJ2-2
CDR3: CATSIGPTRQGSGSLIGELFF